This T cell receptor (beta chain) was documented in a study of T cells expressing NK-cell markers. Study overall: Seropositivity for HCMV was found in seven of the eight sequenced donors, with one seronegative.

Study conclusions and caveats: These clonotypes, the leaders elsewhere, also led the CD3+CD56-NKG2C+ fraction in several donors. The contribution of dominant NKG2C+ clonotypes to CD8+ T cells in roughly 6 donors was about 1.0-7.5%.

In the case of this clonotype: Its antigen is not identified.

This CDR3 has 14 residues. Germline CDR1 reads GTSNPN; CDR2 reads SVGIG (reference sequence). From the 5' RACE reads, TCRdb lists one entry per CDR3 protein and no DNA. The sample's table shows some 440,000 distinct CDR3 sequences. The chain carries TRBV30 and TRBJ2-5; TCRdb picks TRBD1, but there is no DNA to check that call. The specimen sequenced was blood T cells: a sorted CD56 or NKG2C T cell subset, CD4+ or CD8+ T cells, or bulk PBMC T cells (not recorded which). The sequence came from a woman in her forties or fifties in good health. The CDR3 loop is CAWSEMDRAETQYF.